The entry below gives a single T cell receptor (beta chain) sequence along with its context. Data came from immunoSEQ multiplex PCR; TCRdb stores just in-frame clones and leaves some out. The table lists 180,000 or so clones, around 90% of them singletons. This specimen belongs to a study of T cell responses to AZD1222 COVID-19 vaccine. This receptor was identified in an adult who received the AZD1222 COVID-19 vaccine. The material sequenced was peripheral blood, taken 28 days after the second AZD1222 dose.

Here the CDR3 DNA reads TGTGCCAGCAGCTTGGGACCCGGGAGAAACACCATATATTTT. Its protein is CASSLGPGRNTIYF. J is TRBJ1-3 and V is TRBV5-4; no clear D. V lost 0 bases, J lost 5 bases, and 9 bases lay in between. This CDR3 spans 14 amino acids. Germline V gene lookup returns CDR1 SGHNT and CDR2 YYREEE (reference sequence).